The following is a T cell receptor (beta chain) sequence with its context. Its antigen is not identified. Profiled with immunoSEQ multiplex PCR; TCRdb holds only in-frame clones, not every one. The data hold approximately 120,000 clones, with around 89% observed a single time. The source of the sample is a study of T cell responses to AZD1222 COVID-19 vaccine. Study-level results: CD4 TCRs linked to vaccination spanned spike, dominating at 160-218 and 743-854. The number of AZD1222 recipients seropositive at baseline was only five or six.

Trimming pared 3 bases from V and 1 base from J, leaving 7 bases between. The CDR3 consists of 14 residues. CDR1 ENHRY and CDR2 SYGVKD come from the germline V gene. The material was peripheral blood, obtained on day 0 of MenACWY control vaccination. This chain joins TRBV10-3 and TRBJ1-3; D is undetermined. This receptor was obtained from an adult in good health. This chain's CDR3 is CAISDEVSGNTIYF. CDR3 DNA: TGTGCCATCAGTGATGAGGTATCTGGAAACACCATATATTTT.